Presented here are 12 T cell receptor beta chains from one specimen sequenced in a study of cytomegalovirus exposure and HLA in healthy donors. PCR involved 60 Vbeta and 13 Jbeta primers. This table comes from immunoSEQ multiplex PCR, and its TCRdb copy is limited to in-frame clones, with some not included. The sample holds 120,000 to 150,000 clones, roughly 75% seen once. The source material was PBMCs. These TCRs come from a young man in good health and CMV-seronegative.

The chain recombines TRBV5-1 with TRBJ1-1, with no clear D. The V end lost 6 bases, the J end lost 0 bases, and 15 bases lay between the germline ends. There are 15 residues in the CDR3. Looked up from germline, CDR1 is SGHRS and CDR2 is YFSETQ. CDR3 nucleotides: TGCGCCAGCAAAGGTCGTTCGAGCGTGAACACTGAAGCTTTCTTT. Protein product: CASKGRSSVNTEAFF.

The J gene is TRBJ1-1, the V gene TRBV5-1, with D hard to call. Deletions cut 5 bases from V and 2 bases from J, with 7 bases between. Germline V CDR1 and CDR2: SGHRS, YFSETQ. CDR3 length: 12 residues. CDR3 in amino acids: CASRWANTEAFF. Written as DNA, the CDR3 is TGCGCCAGCAGGTGGGCAAACACTGAAGCTTTCTTT. Combining the CDR3 with reference TRBV5-1 and TRBJ1-1 gives the whole variable domain KAGVTQTPRYLIKTRGQQVTLSCSPISGHRSVSWYQQTPGQGLQFLFEYFSETQRNKGNFPGRFSGRQFSNSRSEMNVSTLELGDSALYLCASRWANTEAFFGQGTRLTVV.

The CDR3 region is CSVEGRGKAFF. CDR3 in DNA: TGCAGCGTTGAAGGTCGGGGGAAAGCTTTCTTT. This chain links TRBV29-1 with TRBJ1-1, with TRBD1 as a possible D gene (5 bases). The CDR3 runs to 11 residues. The V and J ends lost 1 base and 9 bases respectively, with 9 bases between them. Germline V gene sequence: CDR1 SQVTM, CDR2 ANQGSEA.

V usage is TRBV9 and J usage is TRBJ2-1; the match to TRBD2 covers 7 bases. The CDR3 runs to 15 residues. The germline CDR1 and CDR2 sequences are SGDLS and YYNGEE. J gave up 6 bases and V 4 bases, and 10 bases lay outside the gene matches. CDR3 coding DNA: TGTGCCAGCAGCCCGACCGGGACTACCCTCAATGAGCAGTTCTTC. Translated, it gives CASSPTGTTLNEQFF. The full variable domain, rest sourced from reference TRBV9 and TRBJ2-1, is DSGVTQTPKHLITATGQRVTLRCSPRSGDLSVYWYQQSLDQGLQFLIQYYNGEERAKGNILERFSAQQFPDLHSELNLSSLELGDSALYFCASSPTGTTLNEQFFGPGTRLTVL.

The chain recombines TRBV7-8 with TRBJ1-4, with a tentative D call TRBD1 (5 bases). V was clipped by 5 bases and J by 4 bases, with 11 bases between them. The CDR3 is 14 residues long. CDR1 is SGHVS and CDR2 is FQNEAQ in the germline V gene. The CDR3 here is CASSTRDFNEKLFF. The DNA of the CDR3 is TGTGCCAGCAGCACCAGGGATTTTAATGAAAAACTGTTTTTT.

The V gene is TRBV27, the J gene TRBJ2-7; TRBD1 matches 7 bases. Germline V CDR1 and CDR2: MNHEY, SMNVEV (reference sequence). The CDR3 has 15 residues. Trimming cost V 6 bases and J 2 bases; bases outside gene matches: 10. The CDR3 nucleotides read TGTGCCAGCAGACGAGGGACAGTGCCCCCCTACGAGCAGTACTTC. Its protein is CASRRGTVPPYEQYF.

This clone was detected only once. The chain carries TRBV16 and TRBJ2-3, with D maybe TRBD2 (5 bases). Trimming pared 8 bases from V and 5 bases from J, leaving 14 bases between. The CDR3 covers 13 residues. Per germline, CDR1 KGHSY and CDR2 FQNENV. DNA of the CDR3: TGTGCCAGCGACACGAGAGGGATAGATACGCAGTATTTT. Translated: CASDTRGIDTQYF.

Here the CDR3 DNA reads TGTGCCAGCAGTGACTTGGCAGGGGGCCCCTACGAGCAGTACTTC. This encodes CASSDLAGGPYEQYF. The rearrangement links TRBV6-1 to TRBJ2-7; 8 positions match TRBD1. V trimming: 3 bases; J trimming: 2 bases; junction bases outside the gene matches: 6. Per germline, CDR1 MNHNS and CDR2 SASEGT. This CDR3 comprises 15 residues.

The chain combines TRBV28 with TRBJ1-5; maybe TRBD1 (6 bases). Trimming stripped 2 bases from V and 2 bases from J, with 10 bases between. Per the germline V gene, CDR1 is MDHEN and CDR2 is SYDVKM. This CDR3 has 15 residues. CDR3 DNA: TGTGCCAGCAGTTTAGCAGGGGTGGGCAATCAGCCCCAGCATTTT. Residues: CASSLAGVGNQPQHF.

V and J are TRBV7-9 and TRBJ2-7; D is undetermined. Trimming shortened V by 7 bases and J by 4 bases, and 17 bases separated the two germline ends. This CDR3 has 14 amino acids. The V gene's germline CDR1 is SEHNR and CDR2 FQNEAQ (reference sequence). The CDR3 nucleotides are TGTGCCAGCACCTCTGGTGGCTCCCCATACGAGCAGTACTTC. Its protein is CASTSGGSPYEQYF.

The CDR3 here is CASFGGGTEAFF. DNA of the CDR3: TGTGCCAGCTTCGGGGGAGGGACTGAAGCTTTCTTT. V usage is TRBV2 and J usage is TRBJ1-1; D may be TRBD1 (5 bases). CDR1 SNHLY and CDR2 FYNNEI come from the germline V gene. Trimming cost V 8 bases and J 5 bases, with 12 bases left between them. This CDR3 has 12 residues.

The chain links TRBV15 to TRBJ1-2; D unclear. The germline V gene has CDR1 LNHNV and CDR2 YYDKDF (reference sequence). V gave up 5 bases and J gave up 0 bases, with 10 bases separating them. This CDR3 is built from 14 residues. This CDR3 is CATSPGSPNYGYTF. The CDR3 nucleotides read TGTGCCACCAGCCCGGGGTCCCCTAACTATGGCTACACCTTC.